Listed here are 3 T cell receptor beta chains from one sample, sequenced in a study of blood T cell repertoires in COVID-19. This table comes from immunoSEQ multiplex PCR, and its TCRdb copy is limited to in-frame clones, with some not included. The sample lists about 190,000 clones; 65% to 85% were seen once. Input material: PBMCs or T cells enriched from blood (not recorded which). Source of these receptors: a woman in her twenties or thirties who had recovered from COVID-19.

Concerning this clone: Other DNA sequences within the sample encode an identical CDR3. The chain couples TRBV18 to TRBJ2-1; D may be TRBD1 (5 bases). The CDR3 extends over 13 amino acids. The V end lost 3 bases, the J end lost 6 bases, and 9 bases lay between the germline ends. Germline-derived CDR1 and CDR2 are KGHSH and LQKENI. The CDR3 sequence is CASSPGQGNEQFF. The DNA for the CDR3 is TGTGCCAGCTCACCCGGACAAGGCAATGAGCAGTTCTTC. Filled out from reference TRBV18 and TRBJ2-1, the complete variable domain reads NAGVMQNPRHLVRRRGQEARLRCSPMKGHSHVYWYRQLPEEGLKFMVYLQKENIIDESGMPKERFSAEFPKEGPSILRIQQVVRGDSAAYFCASSPGQGNEQFFGPGTRLTVL.

The chain combines TRBV6-5 with TRBJ1-1, with TRBD1 as a possible D gene (5 bases). Trimming shortened V by 5 bases and J by 9 bases, and 16 bases separated the two germline ends. Germline V gene data show CDR1 as MNHEY and CDR2 as SVGAGI. The CDR3 totals 13 residues. The CDR3 bases are TGTGCCAGCAGTACCCGTTTCCAGGGTAAAGCTTTCTTT. Protein sequence: CASSTRFQGKAFF.

This clone has just one count. CDR3 nucleotides: TGTGCCAGCAGCTTAACGGAGGGGCGCGGATCTAATGAAAAACTGTTTTTT. It translates to CASSLTEGRGSNEKLFF. The rearrangement links TRBV7-9 to TRBJ1-4; possible D gene TRBD1, 5 bases. V was trimmed by 2 bases and J by 3 bases, leaving 16 bases between them. Germline-derived CDR1 and CDR2 are SEHNR and FQNEAQ (reference sequence). The CDR3 has 17 amino acids.